The present entry profiles one T cell receptor (beta chain) with its context. Its antigen is as yet unknown. This sample was included in a study of T cell responses to AZD1222 COVID-19 vaccine. The study, taken as a whole, reports: White British people made up most donors, females outnumbered males, and clonal diversity was possibly underestimated. Nearly half of unique spike-specific TCRs reportedly avoided B.1.351 and B.1.1.7 mutated regions. An increase in Spike-specific TCR breadth and depth was observed after two AZD1222 doses. Scientists sampled the repertoires only once the peak T cell response had passed.

V was clipped by 4 bases and J by 2 bases, with 6 bases between them. This CDR3 comprises 13 residues. Germline assignment: CDR1 SGHTA and CDR2 FQGNSA. The table came from immunoSEQ multiplex PCR; TCRdb's copy has only in-frame clones and leaves some out. The sample comprises more than 90,000 clones, around 87% of which are singletons, and about 10% rests with the top ten. The sequencing used peripheral blood, collected 28 days after the second AZD1222 dose. This chain uses TRBV7-2 with TRBJ1-3; D unresolved. This clonotype was sampled from an adult who received the AZD1222 COVID-19 vaccine. The CDR3 coding sequence is TGTGCCAGCAGCTCTCGGGCTGGAAACACCATATATTTT. Translated, it gives CASSSRAGNTIYF.